These 12 T cell receptor beta chains originate from one sample sequenced in a study of T-cell memory formation after mild COVID-19. One entry per CDR3 protein results from TCRdb running MiXCR on the 5' RACE reads. The repertoire holds about 290,000 distinct CDR3 sequences, with 15% as singletons. Sequencing input: PBMCs or a T cell subset sorted from them (not recorded which). The receptors were gathered from a young man who had mild COVID-19 (a few samples of this study predate the infection). Cell type and time point are not known.

The sample holds a few counts of this clonotype. The chain couples TRBV5-1 to TRBJ1-2; 11 bases map to TRBD1. Per the germline V gene, CDR1 is SGHRS and CDR2 is YFSETQ. After removal of 0 bases from V and 4 bases from J, the junction contained 2 bases not matched to a gene. This CDR3 region has 15 residues. In nucleotides, the CDR3 is TGCGCCAGCAGCTTGGTCGGACAGGGGGCCTATGGCTACACCTTC. It yields the protein CASSLVGQGAYGYTF.

The chain is built from TRBV4-3 and TRBJ1-1; 10 bases line up with TRBD1. The CDR3 runs 14 residues. Losses at the gene ends were 4 bases for V and 9 bases for J; bases not matched to a gene: 8. Germline values: CDR1 LGHNA, CDR2 YSLEER. The CDR3 coding sequence is TGCGCCAGCAGCCGGAAAGGACAGGGGGTGAAAGCTTTCTTT. Its protein product is CASSRKGQGVKAFF.

This clonotype was seen a few times. The gene calls are TRBV6-5 and TRBJ1-2; 7 bases align to TRBD1. CDR1 is MNHEY and CDR2 is SVGAGI in the germline V gene. The V gene end was trimmed by 2 bases and the J gene end by 7 bases; junction bases not matched to a gene: 7. This CDR3 is 14 amino acids long. CDR3 sequence: CASSYRRTGGGYTF. CDR3 DNA: TGTGCCAGCAGTTACCGGAGGACAGGCGGTGGCTACACCTTC.

The chain uses TRBV28 and TRBJ2-7; D perhaps matches TRBD2 (6 bases). The germline V gene encodes CDR1 MDHEN and CDR2 SYDVKM. V lost 6 bases and J lost 9, with 18 bases in between. This CDR3 has 13 residues. CDR3 bases: TGTGCCAGCAGCCTCGGGGGACGGCGCACGCAGTACGTC. This encodes CASSLGGRRTQYV.

The chain joins TRBV12-3 or TRBV12-4 to TRBJ1-1; 7 bases match TRBD1. CDR3 length: 15 residues. With V trimmed by 6 bases and J by 1 base, 8 bases remained unmatched. CDR3 sequence (DNA): TGTGCCAGCAGCGGGCCGGGGACAGAGAACACTGAAGCTTTCTTT. Residues: CASSGPGTENTEAFF.

This clonotype was found many times. The V call is TRBV28, the J call TRBJ2-7; D tentatively fits TRBD1 or TRBD2 (7 bases each). The V gene's germline CDR1 is MDHEN and CDR2 SYDVKM. The CDR3 runs 16 residues. V was cut by 7 bases and J by 0 bases, with 19 bases left in between. The CDR3 loop reads CASNARQGLHSYEQYV. DNA for the CDR3: TGTGCCAGCAATGCACGACAGGGACTACACTCCTACGAGCAGTACGTC.

V usage is TRBV15 and J usage is TRBJ2-1; tentatively, D is TRBD1 or TRBD2 (5 bases each). With 8 bases removed from V and 7 bases from J, the gap between germline ends came to 12 bases. Germline V gene sequence: CDR1 LNHNV, CDR2 YYDKDF (reference sequence). CDR3 length: 12 amino acids. DNA for the CDR3: TGTGCCACCCGTAACTGGGGGAATGAGCAGTTCTTC. Protein product: CATRNWGNEQFF.

A few counts support this clonotype. The chain recombines TRBV5-1 with TRBJ2-1; 11 bases match TRBD2. The CDR3 spans 14 residues. The germline V gene encodes CDR1 SGHRS and CDR2 YFSETQ. The V gene end was trimmed by 4 bases and the J gene end by 8 bases; junction bases not matched to a gene: 5. As DNA, the CDR3 is TGCGCCAGCAGCGTGACTAGCGGGACCCATGAGCAGTTCTTC. This codes for CASSVTSGTHEQFF.

This clonotype turned up a few times. J is TRBJ2-3 and V is TRBV20-1; D is unclear. The V gene lost 3 bases and the J gene lost 2 bases, with 6 bases spanning the gap. CDR1 DFQATT and CDR2 SNEGSKA come from the germline V gene (reference sequence). This CDR3 comprises 12 residues. CDR3 nucleotides: TGCAGTGCTAGGCCCCCCACAGATACGCAGTATTTT. Its translation: CSARPPTDTQYF.

This clonotype was recorded at least ten times. This chain links TRBV4-1 with TRBJ1-1, with D perhaps matching TRBD1 (5 bases). CDR3 length equals 16 residues. Germline CDR1 reads MGHRA; CDR2 reads YSYEKL. Trimming cost V 0 bases and J 6 bases, with 17 bases left between them. CDR3 amino acids: CASSQELGGRGAEAFF. CDR3 nucleotides: TGCGCCAGCAGCCAAGAGTTGGGAGGCCGGGGGGCTGAAGCTTTCTTT.

The chain uses TRBV9 and TRBJ2-2; D is perhaps TRBD2 (7 bases). The germline V gene encodes CDR1 SGDLS and CDR2 YYNGEE. The CDR3 totals 15 residues. The V end lost 4 bases, the J end lost 4 bases, and 14 bases lay between the germline ends. CDR3 DNA sequence: TGTGCCAGCAGCCCGGGCGGGGGCGCCACCGGGGAGCTGTTTTTT. Protein sequence: CASSPGGGATGELFF.

There are many counts of this clonotype. V and J are TRBV7-9 and TRBJ1-1; possible D gene TRBD1, 6 bases. The V end was cut by 3 bases, the J end by 5 bases, with 10 bases between. From germline, CDR1 is SEHNR and CDR2 FQNEAQ (reference sequence). The CDR3 runs to 13 residues. This chain's CDR3 is CASSFSQGTEAFF. In nucleotides, the CDR3 is TGTGCCAGCAGCTTCTCACAGGGTACTGAAGCTTTCTTT.